This paragraph reports one TCR beta chain. Its antigen is unknown. The data were taken from a study of shared clonotypes between healthy human individuals. General study points: With four donors compared, around 5% of naive CD4 clonotypes were shared.

Deep-level settings were used for running the assay. When replicate PCRs were run on sorted subsets, they used 200 ng DNA, about 30,000 T cell genomes. Assay used: immunoSEQ multiplex PCR; TCRdb lists only in-frame clones, some missing. Of approximately 1.4 million clones listed, around 98% were seen once; the top ten hold approximately 0.44%. The V end was cut by 2 bases, the J end by 3 bases, with 11 bases between. The CDR3 runs to 14 residues. Germline lookup yields CDR1 SGHTA and CDR2 FQGNSA. The TCR sequence derives from a young man in good health. The chain uses TRBV7-2 and TRBJ2-7, with a weak D call TRBD2 (5 bases). Input material: naive CD4+ T cells sorted from blood. Subset in this sample: CD45RA+ positively selected. CDR3 amino acids: CASSLLARYYEQYF. In nucleotides, the CDR3 is TGTGCCAGCAGCTTACTAGCCAGGTACTACGAGCAGTACTTC. Looking up the rest from reference TRBV7-2 and TRBJ2-7 gives the full variable domain: GAGVSQSPSNKVTEKGKDVELRCDPISGHTALYWYRQSLGQGLEFLIYFQGNSAPDKSGLPSDRFSAERTGGSVSTLTIQRTQQEDSAVYLCASSLLARYYEQYFGPGTRLTVT.